Listed below are T cell receptor beta chains from one sample, sequenced in a study of blood T cell repertoires in COVID-19. The method was immunoSEQ multiplex PCR; TCRdb's version includes in-frame clones alone and lacks a portion of them. Of 35,000 to 45,000 clones listed, around 82% are singletons. Material: peripheral blood. The receptors were gathered from a man between 70 and 80 years old with acute or convalescent COVID-19. Both conserved end residues are part of each CDR3. A D gene is named only where the DNA matches it firmly. Only some rows state a clone size, as once, few, many or a class for expanded clones.

clone_size: .
v_call: TRBV11-2
d_call: TRBD1
j_call: TRBJ1-1
cdr3_aa: CASSLAGTGSLYRNTEAFF
cdr3_nt: TGTGCCAGCAGCTTAGCAGGGACAGGCAGTTTATATCGTAACACTGAAGCTTTCTTT

clone_size: .
v_call: TRBV10-3
d_call: TRBD1
j_call: TRBJ1-6
cdr3_aa: CAISGTGGNSPLHF
cdr3_nt: TGTGCCATCAGTGGGACAGGGGGTAATTCACCCCTCCACTTT

clone_size: .
v_call: TRBV6-6
d_call: .
j_call: TRBJ1-6
cdr3_aa: CASSYRETNSPLHF
cdr3_nt: TGTGCCAGCAGTTACCGGGAGACAAATTCACCCCTCCACTTT

clone_size: .
v_call: TRBV11-2
d_call: .
j_call: TRBJ2-1
cdr3_aa: CASSLVGRVEANEQFF
cdr3_nt: TGTGCCAGCAGCTTAGTTGGCAGGGTGGAAGCCAATGAGCAGTTCTTC

clone_size: .
v_call: TRBV29-1
d_call: .
j_call: TRBJ2-7
cdr3_aa: CSVEGAGGPSGEQYF
cdr3_nt: TGCAGCGTGGAGGGGGCGGGAGGCCCGTCGGGCGAGCAGTACTTC

clone_size: .
v_call: TRBV7-2
d_call: TRBD1
j_call: TRBJ1-2
cdr3_aa: CASTPQGAYGYTF
cdr3_nt: TGTGCCAGCACCCCCCAGGGGGCCTATGGCTACACCTTC

clone_size: once
v_call: TRBV24-1
d_call: TRBD2
j_call: TRBJ2-3
cdr3_aa: CATSDLGLAGGRTDTQYF
cdr3_nt: TGTGCCACCAGTGACCTCGGACTAGCGGGGGGCCGGACAGATACGCAGTATTTT

clone_size: few
v_call: TRBV2
d_call: .
j_call: TRBJ2-7
cdr3_aa: CASQATLWAYEQYF
cdr3_nt: TGTGCCAGTCAGGCGACACTCTGGGCCTACGAGCAGTACTTC

clone_size: .
v_call: TRBV10-2
d_call: TRBD1
j_call: TRBJ1-4
cdr3_aa: CASSDRQGAPTNEKLFF
cdr3_nt: TGCGCCAGCAGTGACCGGCAGGGGGCGCCGACTAATGAAAAACTGTTTTTT

clone_size: once
v_call: TRBV5-6
d_call: .
j_call: TRBJ2-3
cdr3_aa: CASSLARAGISTDTQYF
cdr3_nt: TGTGCCAGCAGCTTGGCCCGGGCAGGGATCAGCACAGATACGCAGTATTTT

clone_size: .
v_call: TRBV2
d_call: .
j_call: TRBJ2-3
cdr3_aa: CASRRDPTDTQYF
cdr3_nt: TGTGCCAGCCGGCGGGACCCCACAGATACGCAGTATTTT

clone_size: .
v_call: TRBV19
d_call: TRBD2
j_call: TRBJ2-3
cdr3_aa: CASSITTSGKSTDTQYF
cdr3_nt: TGTGCCAGTAGTATTACGACTAGCGGGAAGAGCACAGATACGCAGTATTTT

clone_size: .
v_call: TRBV3-1/TRBV3-2
d_call: TRBD1
j_call: TRBJ1-2
cdr3_aa: CASSQDSTGAHGYTF
cdr3_nt: TGTGCCAGCAGCCAAGATAGTACAGGGGCTCATGGCTACACCTTC

clone_size: once
v_call: TRBV28
d_call: TRBD2
j_call: TRBJ2-1
cdr3_aa: CASSLAGTSGSLHEQFF
cdr3_nt: TGTGCCAGCAGTTTAGCTGGGACTAGCGGGAGTCTCCATGAGCAGTTCTTC

clone_size: .
v_call: TRBV19
d_call: .
j_call: TRBJ1-2
cdr3_aa: CASTYGGGRRLGYTF
cdr3_nt: TGTGCCAGTACCTACGGCGGCGGCCGGCGTCTAGGCTACACCTTC

clone_size: .
v_call: TRBV2
d_call: .
j_call: TRBJ1-4
cdr3_aa: CASQRVGEKLFF
cdr3_nt: TGTGCCAGCCAGAGGGTTGGGGAAAAACTGTTTTTT

clone_size: few
v_call: TRBV2
d_call: .
j_call: TRBJ1-5
cdr3_aa: CASSTIGGSSNQPQHF
cdr3_nt: TGTGCCAGCAGTACGATCGGCGGGTCTAGCAATCAGCCCCAGCATTTT

clone_size: .
v_call: TRBV5-1
d_call: .
j_call: TRBJ2-2
cdr3_aa: CASSLVQTRTGELFF
cdr3_nt: TGCGCCAGCAGCTTGGTACAGACGCGTACCGGGGAGCTGTTTTTT

clone_size: .
v_call: TRBV29-1
d_call: .
j_call: TRBJ2-1
cdr3_aa: CSVEFITGRSSYNEQFF
cdr3_nt: TGCAGCGTCGAATTTATAACAGGGCGAAGCTCCTACAATGAGCAGTTCTTC

clone_size: .
v_call: TRBV19
d_call: .
j_call: TRBJ2-1
cdr3_aa: CASSGAGSSYNEQFF
cdr3_nt: TGTGCCAGTAGTGGGGCGGGAAGCTCCTACAATGAGCAGTTCTTC

clone_size: .
v_call: TRBV20-1
d_call: TRBD2
j_call: TRBJ2-7
cdr3_aa: CRPAGAYEQYF
cdr3_nt: TGCAGGCCGGCGGGAGCCTACGAGCAGTACTTC

clone_size: .
v_call: TRBV7-9
d_call: TRBD1
j_call: TRBJ2-1
cdr3_aa: CASSSLLNDRGSISYNEQFF
cdr3_nt: TGTGCCAGCAGCAGCTTATTAAATGACAGGGGGTCGATCTCCTACAATGAGCAGTTCTTC

clone_size: few
v_call: TRBV12-3/TRBV12-4
d_call: .
j_call: TRBJ1-4
cdr3_aa: CASSLDGDEKLFF
cdr3_nt: TGTGCCAGCAGTTTGGACGGGGATGAAAAACTGTTTTTT

clone_size: few
v_call: TRBV4-3
d_call: .
j_call: TRBJ1-1
cdr3_aa: CASSRQAGTEAFF
cdr3_nt: TGCGCCAGCAGCCGACAGGCGGGCACTGAAGCTTTCTTT

clone_size: .
v_call: TRBV11-2
d_call: .
j_call: TRBJ1-2
cdr3_aa: CASSPLQGGYGYTF
cdr3_nt: TGTGCCAGCAGCCCACTACAGGGTGGCTATGGCTACACCTTC

clone_size: once
v_call: TRBV5-1
d_call: .
j_call: TRBJ2-7
cdr3_aa: CASSLYRTAGNEQYF
cdr3_nt: TGCGCCAGCAGCTTGTATCGTACGGCAGGGAACGAGCAGTACTTC

clone_size: .
v_call: TRBV7-9
d_call: .
j_call: TRBJ1-4
cdr3_aa: CASSLTQGNEKLFF
cdr3_nt: TGTGCCAGCAGCTTAACACAGGGCAATGAAAAACTGTTTTTT

clone_size: .
v_call: TRBV4-1
d_call: .
j_call: TRBJ1-2
cdr3_aa: CASSQDRRQSYGYTF
cdr3_nt: TGCGCCAGCAGCCAAGACAGGAGGCAGAGCTATGGCTACACCTTC

clone_size: .
v_call: TRBV5-1
d_call: TRBD1
j_call: TRBJ1-4
cdr3_aa: CASSLVPQSGGEKLFF
cdr3_nt: TGCGCCAGCAGCTTGGTGCCTCAATCAGGGGGTGAAAAACTGTTTTTT

clone_size: .
v_call: TRBV7-8
d_call: TRBD2
j_call: TRBJ2-1
cdr3_aa: CASSLEFAGVSLYNEQFF
cdr3_nt: TGTGCCAGCAGCTTAGAATTTGCGGGAGTGAGCCTATACAATGAGCAGTTCTTC

clone_size: .
v_call: TRBV11-2
d_call: TRBD2
j_call: TRBJ2-3
cdr3_aa: CASSLVGGGATDTQYF
cdr3_nt: TGTGCCAGCAGCTTAGTTGGCGGGGGGGCTACAGATACGCAGTATTTT

clone_size: few
v_call: TRBV10-3
d_call: TRBD2
j_call: TRBJ2-1
cdr3_aa: CAISEAGGSNEQFF
cdr3_nt: TGTGCCATCAGTGAGGCGGGAGGGAGCAATGAGCAGTTCTTC

clone_size: .
v_call: TRBV11-2
d_call: .
j_call: TRBJ1-1
cdr3_aa: CASSLSGNTEAFF
cdr3_nt: TGTGCCAGCAGCTTATCAGGGAATACTGAAGCTTTCTTT

clone_size: .
v_call: TRBV7-9
d_call: TRBD1
j_call: TRBJ1-2
cdr3_aa: CASPGQGWNYTF
cdr3_nt: TGTGCCAGCCCGGGACAGGGTTGGAACTACACCTTC

clone_size: .
v_call: TRBV7-9
d_call: .
j_call: TRBJ2-7
cdr3_aa: CASSSTVTRGDTYEQYF
cdr3_nt: TGTGCCAGCAGCTCGACGGTGACAAGGGGCGATACCTACGAGCAGTACTTC

clone_size: .
v_call: TRBV3-1/TRBV3-2
d_call: .
j_call: TRBJ1-2
cdr3_aa: CASSQKANRAGGYTF
cdr3_nt: TGTGCCAGCAGCCAAAAGGCTAACAGGGCGGGTGGCTACACCTTC

clone_size: few
v_call: TRBV6-5
d_call: .
j_call: TRBJ2-7
cdr3_aa: CASRTQGNEQYF
cdr3_nt: TGTGCCAGCAGGACACAGGGCAACGAGCAGTACTTC

clone_size: .
v_call: TRBV5-1
d_call: .
j_call: TRBJ1-2
cdr3_aa: CASSLAEDRGYTF
cdr3_nt: TGCGCCAGCAGCTTGGCGGAGGACCGCGGCTACACCTTC

clone_size: .
v_call: TRBV3-1/TRBV3-2
d_call: TRBD1
j_call: TRBJ2-5
cdr3_aa: CASSQAGTGVGAQYF
cdr3_nt: TGTGCCAGCAGCCAAGCCGGGACAGGGGTTGGGGCCCAGTACTTC

clone_size: .
v_call: TRBV7-8
d_call: .
j_call: TRBJ2-2
cdr3_aa: CAGGKARAFPGELFF
cdr3_nt: TGTGCCGGTGGGAAGGCCAGGGCGTTTCCCGGGGAGCTGTTTTTT

clone_size: .
v_call: TRBV7-2
d_call: TRBD2
j_call: TRBJ2-1
cdr3_aa: CASSPGPSGEQFF
cdr3_nt: TGTGCCAGCAGCCCCGGGCCTAGCGGTGAGCAGTTCTTC